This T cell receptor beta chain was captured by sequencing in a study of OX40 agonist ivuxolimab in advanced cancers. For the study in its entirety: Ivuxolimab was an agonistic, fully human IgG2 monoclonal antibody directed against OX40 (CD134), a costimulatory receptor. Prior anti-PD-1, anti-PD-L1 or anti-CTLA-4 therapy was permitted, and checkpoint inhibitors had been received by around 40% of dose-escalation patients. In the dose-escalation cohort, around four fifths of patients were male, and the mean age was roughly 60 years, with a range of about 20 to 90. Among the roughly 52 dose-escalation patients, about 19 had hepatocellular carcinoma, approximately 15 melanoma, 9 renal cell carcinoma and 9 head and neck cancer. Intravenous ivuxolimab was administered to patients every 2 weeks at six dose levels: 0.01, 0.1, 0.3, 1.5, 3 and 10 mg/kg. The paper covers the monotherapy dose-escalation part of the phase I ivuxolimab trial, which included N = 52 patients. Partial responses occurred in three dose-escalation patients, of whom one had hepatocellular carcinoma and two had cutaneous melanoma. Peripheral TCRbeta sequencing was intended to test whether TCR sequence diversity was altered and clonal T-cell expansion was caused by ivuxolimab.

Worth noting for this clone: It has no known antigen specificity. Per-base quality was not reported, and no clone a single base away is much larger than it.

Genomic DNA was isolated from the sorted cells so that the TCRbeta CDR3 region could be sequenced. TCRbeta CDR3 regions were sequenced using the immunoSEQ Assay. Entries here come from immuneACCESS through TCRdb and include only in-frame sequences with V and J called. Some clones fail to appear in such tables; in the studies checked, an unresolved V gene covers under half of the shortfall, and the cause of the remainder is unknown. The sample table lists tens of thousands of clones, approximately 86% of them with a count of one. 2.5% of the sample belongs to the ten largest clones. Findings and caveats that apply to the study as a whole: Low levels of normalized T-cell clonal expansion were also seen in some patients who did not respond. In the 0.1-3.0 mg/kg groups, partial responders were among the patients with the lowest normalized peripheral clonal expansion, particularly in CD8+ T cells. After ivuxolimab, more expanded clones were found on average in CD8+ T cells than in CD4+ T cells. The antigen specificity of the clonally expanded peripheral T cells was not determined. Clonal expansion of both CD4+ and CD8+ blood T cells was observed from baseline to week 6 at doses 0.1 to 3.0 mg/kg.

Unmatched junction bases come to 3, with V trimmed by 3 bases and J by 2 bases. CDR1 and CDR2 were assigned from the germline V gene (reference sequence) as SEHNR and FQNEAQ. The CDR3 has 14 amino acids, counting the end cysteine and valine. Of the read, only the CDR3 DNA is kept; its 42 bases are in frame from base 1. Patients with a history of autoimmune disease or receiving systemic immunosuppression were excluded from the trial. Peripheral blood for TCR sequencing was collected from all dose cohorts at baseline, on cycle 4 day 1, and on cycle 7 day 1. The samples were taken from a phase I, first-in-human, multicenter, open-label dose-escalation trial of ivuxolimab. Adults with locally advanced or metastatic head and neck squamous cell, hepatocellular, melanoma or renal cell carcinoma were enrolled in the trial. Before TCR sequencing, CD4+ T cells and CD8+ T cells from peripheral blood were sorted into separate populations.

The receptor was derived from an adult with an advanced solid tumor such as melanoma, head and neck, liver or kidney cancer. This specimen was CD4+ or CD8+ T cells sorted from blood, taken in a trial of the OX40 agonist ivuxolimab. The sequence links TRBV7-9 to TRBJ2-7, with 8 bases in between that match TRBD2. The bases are TGTGCCAGCAGCTTCGGGGGGGCAGCCTACGAGCAGTACGTC. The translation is CASSFGGAAYEQYV.